This T cell receptor (beta chain) came from a study of cytomegalovirus exposure and HLA in healthy donors. Study-wide results and limits: Prior analysis indicated that the majority of TCR beta V segments exhibited productivity approximately 90% or approximately 30% of the time.

Both 60 Vbeta primers and 13 Jbeta primers went into the PCR. Sequenced by immunoSEQ multiplex PCR; TCRdb stores in-frame clones only, minus some. This sample yields more than 95,000 clones, of which 8.5% to 10% are seen a single time; roughly 3% belongs to the top ten. As concerns this clone: Antigen specificity is unknown.

V lost 4 bases, J lost 9 bases, and 6 bases stayed unmatched. CDR1 and CDR2 from the germline V gene are LNHDA and SQIVND (reference sequence). The CDR3 consists of 14 residues. The J gene is TRBJ2-1, the V gene TRBV19; 10 bases fit TRBD2. The specimen sequenced was PBMCs. This TCR was sampled from a man between 25 and 39 years old in good health and CMV-seronegative. CDR3 DNA: TGTGCCAGTAGTACCCCGGGACTAGCGACTGAGCAGTTCTTC. Its translation: CASSTPGLATEQFF.